This T cell receptor (beta chain) was profiled in a study of blood T cell repertoires in COVID-19. Assay: immunoSEQ multiplex PCR; the TCRdb copy retains only in-frame clones and omits some. The sample contains more than 150,000 clones, 86% of which appear only once. CDR3 length: 19 amino acids. The germline gives CDR1 SEHNR, CDR2 FQNEAQ (reference sequence). Germline trimming cut 3 bases from V and 5 bases from J; bases unmatched to any gene: 22. This chain links TRBV7-9 with TRBJ2-7; 7 nucleotides match TRBD1. Sequenced input: peripheral blood. The TCR comes from a man aged 18-30 years with acute or convalescent COVID-19. CDR3 in amino acids: CASSFYRGLLSPHFDEQYF. The CDR3 DNA follows: TGTGCCAGCAGCTTCTACAGGGGCCTTTTGTCTCCACATTTTGACGAGCAGTACTTC.